This TCR beta chain was identified in a study of blood T cell repertoires in COVID-19 (dated by TCRdb to between 2020 and 2021). Looking at the study overall: Collaborator samples came from the United States, Italy and Spain and covered acute and convalescent phases of COVID-19. The repertoires were released in a freely available public database meant as a resource for research on the immune response to SARS-CoV-2. The prospective study material was composed of cDNA or gDNA derived from T cells, B-cell-depleted T cells, or PBMCs. Nearly every sample came with metadata listing a de-identified subject ID, COVID-19 status, age in years and sex. The samples were drawn from the first 160 participants of the ongoing ImmuneRACE study and from 950 to 1,500 subjects provided by 6 global collaborators. Where available, HLA class I and class II types were taken from metadata supplied by the sample provider and were not determined by assay-based typing. Subjects who had been exposed to COVID-19, were actively infected with it, or had recovered from it provided the deeply sampled blood TCRbeta repertoires that made up the dataset. Summary of the overall study and its limitations: How much clinical and demographic metadata was included differed by source and by participant, and the metadata was provided uncurated.

TCRbeta CDR3 regions were amplified from genomic DNA using the immunoSEQ Assay, a bias-controlled multiplex PCR. The original methods were these. The number of nucleated cells in each sample was estimated by amplification of reference gene primers within the assay. Sequence reads were collapsed and filtered to measure the absolute abundance of every unique TCRbeta CDR3 rearrangement. For each sample, productive Simpson clonality was calculated as the square root of Simpson's diversity index across productive rearrangements. TCRdb obtained this table from immuneACCESS and retained in-frame rearrangements with V and J assigned. These tables miss some clones; where compared with another copy, unresolved V genes account for less than half of the shortfall, and the remainder is unexplained. V, J and clone size were drawn from that table, and D and trimming were deduced from the DNA. Counted in this sample were fewer than 150,000 clones; approximately 89% of them appeared once. The ten largest clones add up to around 28% of the sample.

The CDR3, cysteine through phenylalanine, is 18 amino acids long. Kept here is only the CDR3 DNA, which spans 54 bases and is read in frame from base 1. The germline V gene gives CDR1 as LGHNA and CDR2 as YSLEER. After removal of 0 bases from V and 5 bases from J, the junction retains 8 bases not matched to a gene. This clone was counted a single time. Its antigen remains unidentified. Nothing much larger sits one base from this clone, and base qualities are not available. Collaborating institutions collected whole blood in K2EDTA tubes following their own protocols. For TCRbeta analysis, collaborators shipped samples in one of three forms: frozen whole blood, isolated PBMCs, or DNA extracted from either of those sample types.

The chain uses TRBV4-3 and TRBJ2-5, and TRBD2 aligns with 14 junction nucleotides. The source of this sequence is a human donor in a cohort sampled during active COVID-19. Sequencing input: peripheral blood. CDR3 sequence: CASSQDRLAGGDGETQYF. The sequenced DNA: TGCGCCAGCAGCCAAGATAGACTAGCGGGGGGGGATGGCGAGACCCAGTACTTC.